This is a list of T cell receptor beta chains from one sample in a study of CD8 T cells in ankylosing spondylitis. A single record per CDR3 protein comes from TCRdb applying MiXCR to the 5' RACE reads. Among more than 300,000 distinct CDR3 sequences, 6.5% to 10% were seen once, and the ten largest hold roughly 15%. Material: blood, either unsorted or a sorted T cell fraction (not recorded which). All receptors derive from a male donor with ankylosing spondylitis. The CDR3 runs from the conserved cysteine through the conserved F or W. D genes are given only for firm matches. Clone size is stated in some rows and not others, as once, few, many or a class when expanded.

clone_size cdr3_length j_call v_call d_call cdr3_nt cdr3_aa
many 14 TRBJ1-5 TRBV7-2 - TGTGCCAGCAGCTTAGTACCGATCAATCAGCCCCAGCATTTT CASSLVPINQPQHF
- 20 TRBJ2-1 TRBV20-1 TRBD2 TGCAGTGCTAGAGACCAAACCGGGACTAGCGGATTCATACTCTACAATGAGCAGTTCTTC CSARDQTGTSGFILYNEQFF
few 16 TRBJ1-3 TRBV5-1 TRBD1 TGCGCCAGCAGCGAGGGACAGGTGTCCTCTGGAAACACCATATATTTT CASSEGQVSSGNTIYF
few 14 TRBJ2-3 TRBV18 - TGTGCCAGCTCACCACCTTCTCTCACAGATACGCAGTATTTT CASSPPSLTDTQYF
- 15 TRBJ2-7 TRBV19 - TGTGCCAGTAGTATATTCAGATCTTCGGCCTACGAGCAGTACTTC CASSIFRSSAYEQYF
- 17 TRBJ2-2 TRBV7-3 TRBD2 TGTGCCAGCAGCCCCTCTTTCGTAGCGGGAGTCCCCGGGGAGCTGTTTTTT CASSPSFVAGVPGELFF
- 15 TRBJ1-5 TRBV20-1 - TGCAGTGCTAGTCGTCGGACTACAGCTTATCAGCCCCAGCATTTT CSASRRTTAYQPQHF
few 17 TRBJ1-1 TRBV19 TRBD1 TGTGCCAGTAAAGGACCCCGGGACAGGGGACTGAACACTGAAGCTTTCTTT CASKGPRDRGLNTEAFF
- 14 TRBJ1-5 TRBV12-3/TRBV12-4 - TGTGCCAGCAGTTTTAATCCGGGCAATCAGCCCCAGCATTTT CASSFNPGNQPQHF
few 18 TRBJ2-3 TRBV5-6 - TGTGCCAGCAGCTCGCAGGGTTTCGGTGGTAGCTTCACCGATACGCAGTATTTT CASSSQGFGGSFTDTQYF
few 21 TRBJ2-1 TRBV20-1 TRBD2 TGCAGTGCTAGTTCGCGACTCGGACTAGCGGGAGTAGGAGCGTCCTACAATGAGCAGTTCTTC CSASSRLGLAGVGASYNEQFF
few 17 TRBJ2-2 TRBV5-1 - TGCGCCAGCAGCTTCCACTTCGAGACTGGGAACACCGGGGAGCTGTTTTTT CASSFHFETGNTGELFF
few 13 TRBJ2-7 TRBV27 TRBD2 TGTGCCAGCAGACTAGCGGAGCGGTACGAGCAGTACTTC CASRLAERYEQYF
- 15 TRBJ2-5 TRBV9 - TGTGCCAGCAGCGTAGGACAGTCACTCCAAGAGACCCAGTACTTC CASSVGQSLQETQYF
many 19 TRBJ2-6 TRBV3-1 TRBD1 TGTGCCAGCAGCCAACTCTTCTTCGATGGACAGGGCCGGCCGGGCGTCCTGACTTTC CASSQLFFDGQGRPGVLTF
- 13 TRBJ1-5 TRBV7-9 - TGTGCCAGCAGCTCCTCAGGGGATCAGCCCCAGCATTTT CASSSSGDQPQHF
few 16 TRBJ2-5 TRBV2 - TGTGCCAGCAGTGAGGGGACGGTCCCACAAAGGGAGACCCAGTACTTC CASSEGTVPQRETQYF
few 16 TRBJ1-5 TRBV12-3/TRBV12-4 TRBD1 TGTGCCAGCAGTCCCGGACAGGGTGGTCCGAATCAGCCCCAGCATTTT CASSPGQGGPNQPQHF
many 10 TRBJ2-7 TRBV2 - TGTGCCAGCAGTAAGTCCGAGCAGTACTTC CASSKSEQYF
- 16 TRBJ2-4 TRBV5-6 TRBD2 TGTGCCAGCGGCTCCGCGGCGGGACTAGTCCAAAACATTCAGTACTTC CASGSAAGLVQNIQYF
many 15 TRBJ2-2 TRBV5-1 TRBD2 TGCGCCAGCAGCTTGGTCTCTAGCGGTACCGGGGAGCTGTTTTTT CASSLVSSGTGELFF
- 16 TRBJ2-3 TRBV18 TRBD2 TGTGCCAGCTCACCACCCGTAGCGGGTATGGCAGATACGCAGTATTTT CASSPPVAGMADTQYF
few 13 TRBJ2-1 TRBV6-6 TRBD2 TGTGCCAGCAGTTACGTAGCGGGAGGTGAGCAGTTCTTC CASSYVAGGEQFF
- 15 TRBJ1-5 TRBV28 - TGTGCCAGCAGTCCCCCACAGGCCGGCAATCAGCCCCAGCATTTT CASSPPQAGNQPQHF
- 15 TRBJ1-1 TRBV7-9 TRBD1 TGTGCCAGCAGCTTAGGACGGACAGGTGACACTGAAGCTTTCTTT CASSLGRTGDTEAFF
- 16 TRBJ2-2 TRBV6-5 - TGTGCCAGCAGTTACTGGGCGGACTCGAACACCGGGGAGCTGTTTTTT CASSYWADSNTGELFF
few 12 TRBJ2-4 TRBV12-3/TRBV12-4 - TGTGCCAGCAGTTTAGGGCAGGACATTCAGTACTTC CASSLGQDIQYF
few 13 TRBJ2-1 TRBV29-1 TRBD2 TGCAGCCTTGAGAACGGCGGGAGAGGCGAGCAGTTCTTC CSLENGGRGEQFF
many 13 TRBJ1-5 TRBV12-3/TRBV12-4 - TGTGCCAGCAGAGAAGGGCTCAATCAGCCCCAGCATTTT CASREGLNQPQHF
few 13 TRBJ1-5 TRBV29-1 - TGCAGCGTTGAAGAGGGCCGTATGGGGCCCCAGCATTTT CSVEEGRMGPQHF
many 15 TRBJ2-2 TRBV6-2/TRBV6-3 - TGTGCCAGCAGTTGGACATCCGACCCGCCCGGGGAGCTGTTTTTT CASSWTSDPPGELFF
many 15 TRBJ2-3 TRBV4-3 - TGCGCCAGCAGCCAAGATACTTGGGTCACAGATACGCAGTATTTT CASSQDTWVTDTQYF
- 14 TRBJ2-5 TRBV10-3 - TGTGCCATCAGGGGGGGAGCGGAGAAAGAGACCCAGTACTTC CAIRGGAEKETQYF
few 14 TRBJ1-1 TRBV20-1 TRBD1 TGCAGTGCCCCTCTCGGGACAGGGTTCACTGAAGCTTTCTTT CSAPLGTGFTEAFF
many 13 TRBJ1-2 TRBV3-1 - TGTGCCAGCAGCCAAGTGAACAACTATGGCTACACCTTC CASSQVNNYGYTF
- 14 TRBJ2-1 TRBV3-1 - TGTGCCAGCAGCGGACCCACGGGAGCGGTTGAGCAGTTCTTC CASSGPTGAVEQFF
many 14 TRBJ2-5 TRBV7-9 - TGTGCCAGCAGCCTGCAGGCGGCACAAGAGACCCAGTACTTC CASSLQAAQETQYF
- 11 TRBJ1-4 TRBV11-2 - TGTGCCAGCTCCTTATCACAGCAACTGTTTTTT CASSLSQQLFF